This is a list of T cell receptor beta chains from one sample in a study of response to subunit inactivated influenza vaccine. From the RT-PCR reads, TCRdb called clonotypes with MiXCR, one entry per CDR3 protein. The repertoire consists of under 800,000 distinct CDR3 sequences, with roughly 13% occurring once and the leading ten covering around 7.3%. The sequences come from PBMCs from blood, collected around two weeks before vaccination. These TCRs come from a man aged 45-65 years who received an inactivated influenza vaccine. CDR3s include the opening cysteine and the closing phenylalanine or tryptophan. The D gene is left open where the match is weak. Part of the rows lack a size; the others show once, few, many or a class for expanded clones.

j_gene | abundance | v_gene | d_gene | CDR3aa | CDR3nt
TRBJ2-5 | many | TRBV5-1 | TRBD2 | CASSFSSGYQETQYF | TGCGCCAGCAGCTTTTCTAGCGGGTACCAAGAGACCCAGTACTTC
TRBJ1-4 | NA | TRBV11-2 | NA | CASSLGSRRFNEKLFF | TGTGCCAGCAGCTTAGGATCTCGGCGGTTTAATGAAAAACTGTTTTTT
TRBJ2-3 | many | TRBV15 | NA | CATSRDYRGTDTQYF | TGTGCCACCAGCAGAGATTATCGGGGCACAGATACGCAGTATTTT
TRBJ2-1 | NA | TRBV20-1 | NA | CSAQGDLPSYNEQFF | TGCAGTGCGCAAGGGGACCTGCCCTCCTACAATGAGCAGTTCTTC
TRBJ2-7 | few | TRBV7-9 | TRBD1 | CASSAPGQGRYEQYF | TGTGCCAGCAGCGCACCGGGACAGGGCCGCTACGAGCAGTACTTC
TRBJ2-7 | many | TRBV5-1 | TRBD1 | CASSSTGGNEQYF | TGCGCCAGCAGCTCAACAGGGGGCAACGAGCAGTACTTC
TRBJ2-1 | few | TRBV29-1 | NA | CSVSSRRSEQFF | TGCAGCGTTTCTTCTCGTAGAAGCGAGCAGTTCTTC
TRBJ2-5 | few | TRBV4-1 | NA | CASSQGSGGLTQYF | TGCGCCAGCAGCCAAGGTTCAGGCGGATTAACCCAGTACTTC
TRBJ1-6 | few | TRBV5-1 | NA | CASSLSGMVGNSPLHF | TGCGCCAGCAGCTTGAGCGGGATGGTTGGCAATTCACCCCTCCACTTT
TRBJ1-1 | NA | TRBV6-5 | NA | CASSYRAEAFF | TGTGCCAGCAGTTATAGGGCGGAAGCTTTCTTT
TRBJ2-3 | NA | TRBV14 | TRBD2 | CASSFIAGGIADTQYF | TGTGCCAGCAGCTTCATAGCGGGGGGGATCGCAGATACGCAGTATTTT
TRBJ2-1 | few | TRBV11-2 | TRBD1 | CASSFPAGTGFGEQFF | TGTGCCAGCAGCTTCCCCGCCGGGACAGGGTTTGGTGAGCAGTTCTTC
TRBJ2-5 | NA | TRBV29-1 | TRBD2 | CSAKREGLETQYF | TGCAGCGCAAAGCGGGAGGGCCTTGAGACCCAGTACTTC
TRBJ2-6 | few | TRBV30 | NA | CAWRESASGANVLTF | TGTGCCTGGAGGGAATCAGCCTCTGGGGCCAACGTCCTGACTTTC
TRBJ1-2 | NA | TRBV6-6 | TRBD1 | CASSKDRIYGYTF | TGTGCCAGCAGCAAGGACAGGATCTATGGCTACACCTTC
TRBJ1-1 | NA | TRBV15 | NA | CATSAREGEAFF | TGTGCCACCAGCGCTCGGGAGGGAGAAGCTTTCTTT
TRBJ1-5 | NA | TRBV12-3/TRBV12-4 | NA | CASSSGNSNQPQHF | TGTGCCAGCAGTTCAGGAAATAGCAATCAGCCCCAGCATTTT
TRBJ1-5 | few | TRBV5-4 | TRBD1 | CASSYDRVGPQHF | TGTGCCAGCAGCTATGACAGGGTAGGGCCCCAGCATTTT
TRBJ2-2 | few | TRBV12-3/TRBV12-4 | NA | CASGDRTTGELFF | TGTGCCAGTGGAGACAGGACCACCGGGGAGCTGTTTTTT
TRBJ1-1 | few | TRBV2 | NA | CASSRTWTLEAFF | TGTGCCAGCAGTAGAACCTGGACACTTGAAGCTTTCTTT
TRBJ2-2 | NA | TRBV6-2/TRBV6-3 | TRBD1 | CASRPGGINTGELFF | TGTGCCAGCAGGCCAGGGGGCATAAACACCGGGGAGCTGTTTTTT
TRBJ2-2 | few | TRBV12-3/TRBV12-4 | NA | CASSFPTPGTGELFF | TGTGCCAGCAGTTTCCCGACCCCTGGGACCGGGGAGCTGTTTTTT
TRBJ2-3 | NA | TRBV6-2/TRBV6-3 | NA | CASSYSRSGTQYF | TGTGCCAGCAGTTACTCAAGGTCCGGTACGCAGTATTTT
TRBJ2-6 | NA | TRBV5-1 | TRBD1 | CASSIRDRGSGANVLTF | TGCGCCAGCAGCATCCGGGACAGGGGATCCGGGGCCAACGTCCTGACTTTC
TRBJ2-1 | many | TRBV7-9 | TRBD2 | CASRMGLVNEQFF | TGTGCCAGCAGGATGGGACTAGTTAATGAGCAGTTCTTC
TRBJ2-5 | NA | TRBV6-1 | TRBD1 | CASSRVSGGQGEETQYF | TGTGCCAGCAGCAGGGTCTCAGGCGGACAGGGGGAAGAGACCCAGTACTTC
TRBJ1-1 | few | TRBV5-5 | NA | CASSYWVGVAGTEAFF | TGTGCCAGCAGTTACTGGGTGGGTGTGGCGGGGACTGAAGCTTTCTTT
TRBJ2-3 | many | TRBV21-1 | NA | CASSNRQGADTQYF | TGTGCCAGCAGCAATCGACAGGGCGCAGATACGCAGTATTTT
TRBJ2-3 | few | TRBV12-3/TRBV12-4 | NA | CASSRTSPGLHTQYF | TGTGCCAGCAGCCGAACTAGTCCCGGTTTACATACGCAGTATTTT
TRBJ1-2 | NA | TRBV4-3 | TRBD1 | CASSQEPGGDYGYTF | TGCGCCAGCAGCCAAGAACCAGGGGGAGACTATGGCTACACCTTC
TRBJ2-7 | NA | TRBV9 | NA | CASSANPGTDPYEQYF | TGTGCCAGCAGCGCGAATCCCGGGACTGATCCCTACGAGCAGTACTTC
TRBJ2-7 | once | TRBV5-1 | TRBD2 | CASSLPLSGLANEQYF | TGCGCCAGCAGCTTGCCCCTATCGGGACTAGCAAACGAGCAGTACTTC
TRBJ2-3 | many | TRBV7-3 | NA | CASSFTGPDTQYF | TGTGCCAGCAGCTTTACGGGTCCAGATACGCAGTATTTT
TRBJ2-1 | NA | TRBV2 | TRBD1 | CTFSAGDRGGSYNEQFF | TGTACCTTCAGTGCCGGGGACAGGGGAGGGTCCTACAATGAGCAGTTCTTC
TRBJ1-6 | NA | TRBV6-5 | TRBD1 | CASSSRDRGYNSPLHF | TGTGCCAGCAGTTCCAGGGACAGGGGCTATAATTCACCCCTCCACTTT
TRBJ2-3 | NA | TRBV5-1 | NA | CASSLGASSWSTDTQYF | TGCGCCAGCAGCTTGGGGGCTAGCTCTTGGAGCACAGATACGCAGTATTTT